This is a list of T cell receptor beta chains from one sample in a study of blood T cell repertoires in COVID-19. The repertoire was sequenced with immunoSEQ multiplex PCR; TCRdb's copy has only in-frame clones and lacks some. The sample carries around 68,000 clones, approximately 93% recorded once. Sequencing was done on a sample of peripheral blood. These receptors were collected from a man in his 70s with active COVID-19. CDR3s include the opening cysteine and the closing phenylalanine or tryptophan. D genes are given only for firm matches.

>TRBJ2-5|TRBV7-8|NA|13
TGTGCCAGCAGCTTAGACTCTCTCGAGACCCAGTACTTC
CASSLDSLETQYF
>TRBJ2-5|TRBV5-4|NA|14
TGTGCCAGCAGCCGCACTACCCCGGGAGAGACCCAGTACTTC
CASSRTTPGETQYF
>TRBJ2-4|TRBV29-1|TRBD1|12
TGCAGCGTTTTTGGGACAGAAAACATTCAGTACTTC
CSVFGTENIQYF
>TRBJ1-3|TRBV5-6|TRBD1|16
TGTGCCAGCAGCTACCGATTCATAGGGGGCGGAAACACCATATATTTT
CASSYRFIGGGNTIYF
>TRBJ1-2|TRBV5-1|NA|15
TGCGCCAGCAGCTTGGAGGAGGGGAGGAACTATGGCTACACCTTC
CASSLEEGRNYGYTF
>TRBJ1-6|TRBV19|NA|13
TGTGCCAGTACTGACAGGTCAAATTCACCCCTCCACTTT
CASTDRSNSPLHF
>TRBJ2-3|TRBV7-3|NA|14
TGTGCCAGCAGCTTAGGGACTAGCACAGATACGCAGTATTTT
CASSLGTSTDTQYF
>TRBJ2-2|TRBV18|TRBD2|17
TGTGCCAGCTCACCGACGACTAGCGGGGCGAACACCGGGGAGCTGTTTTTT
CASSPTTSGANTGELFF
>TRBJ2-3|TRBV28|NA|11
TGTGCCAGCAGCCCCAGGGGTACGCAGTATTTT
CASSPRGTQYF
>TRBJ2-2|TRBV4-1|NA|15
TGCGCCAGCAGCCAAGATGAGAGGGTCCCCGGGGAGCTGTTTTTT
CASSQDERVPGELFF
>TRBJ2-3|TRBV7-2|NA|14
TGTGCCAGCAGGACCCCCGGAGGAACAGATACGCAGTATTTT
CASRTPGGTDTQYF
>TRBJ2-2|TRBV15|TRBD1|17
TGTGCCACCAGCCCAATCTCGACAGGGACAGGACCCGGGGAGCTGTTTTTT
CATSPISTGTGPGELFF
>TRBJ2-4|TRBV4-3|TRBD2|15
TGCGCCAGCAGCCAAGTGGGGACTAGCGGGAGCATTCAGTACTTC
CASSQVGTSGSIQYF
>TRBJ2-1|TRBV4-2|NA|16
TGTGCCAGCAGCCTCCGAGCCCATTTACCCTACAATGAGCAGTTCTTC
CASSLRAHLPYNEQFF
>TRBJ2-2|TRBV11-2|TRBD1|14
TGTGCCACATTGGACAGGGTGATATCCGGGGAGCTGTTTTTT
CATLDRVISGELFF
>TRBJ1-6|TRBV9|TRBD1|16
TGTGCCAGCAGCGTAGTTCCCGACAGGGGTTATTCACCCCTCCACTTT
CASSVVPDRGYSPLHF
>TRBJ1-5|TRBV7-2|TRBD1|15
TGTGCCAGCAGCTTAGGGGACAGGGACAATCAGCCCCAGCATTTT
CASSLGDRDNQPQHF
>TRBJ1-2|TRBV13|TRBD1|17
TGTGCCAGCAGCTTAAGAAGGCAGGGGGCTGCTAACTATGGCTACACCTTC
CASSLRRQGAANYGYTF
>TRBJ1-2|TRBV29-1|NA|14
TGCAGCGCAGATACCGGGGGGCTATCCCATGGCTACACCTTC
CSADTGGLSHGYTF
>TRBJ1-4|TRBV5-1|TRBD1|15
TGCGCCAGCAGCCACGGACAGGGACTTAATGAAAAACTGTTTTTT
CASSHGQGLNEKLFF
>TRBJ1-2|TRBV5-1|TRBD1|17
TGCGCCAGCAGCTTGGGGGACAGGTCCCCGCTTAACTATGGCTACACCTTC
CASSLGDRSPLNYGYTF